One and the same sample provided the 3 T cell receptor beta chains below, sequenced in a study of blood T cell repertoires in COVID-19. Only in-frame clones appear in the TCRdb table, and some are missing; sequencing was by immunoSEQ multiplex PCR. The table has around 230,000 clones, 88% seen once. Sequencing input: PBMCs or T cells enriched from blood (not recorded which). Receptors were obtained from a woman in her twenties or thirties who had recovered from COVID-19.

The chain carries TRBV27 and TRBJ2-2; maybe TRBD1 (5 bases). Germline V gene sequence: CDR1 MNHEY, CDR2 SMNVEV (reference sequence). This CDR3 is built from 14 residues. Trimming took off 5 bases at V and 4 bases at J, with 11 bases between the two ends. CDR3 sequence: CASSLGQGTGELFF. Here the CDR3 DNA reads TGTGCCAGCAGTCTCGGACAAGGCACCGGGGAGCTGTTTTTT.

This clone occurred a few times. The rearrangement joins TRBV14 to TRBJ1-6; 7 bases align to TRBD1. J lost 3 bases, V lost 3 bases, and 2 bases had no gene match. The CDR3 has 15 residues. The germline V gene encodes CDR1 SGHDN and CDR2 FVKESK. The CDR3 loop reads CASSQTGFYNSPLHF. DNA for the CDR3: TGTGCCAGCAGCCAGACAGGGTTCTATAATTCACCCCTCCACTTT.

This chain uses TRBV4-2 with TRBJ1-6; 7 bases map to TRBD1. This CDR3 spans 17 amino acids. J gave up 7 bases and V 3 bases, and 12 bases lay outside the gene matches. Germline-derived CDR1 and CDR2 are LGHNA and YNFKEQ. The CDR3 spells CASSHGVQGGENSPLHF. The DNA for the CDR3 is TGTGCCAGCAGCCACGGCGTGCAGGGGGGTGAAAATTCACCCCTCCACTTT.